The clone carrying this TCR beta chain was seen only once. Its antigen is still unknown. The germline CDR1 and CDR2 sequences are MNHEY and SMNVEV (reference sequence). CDR3 size: 19 residues. Trimming stripped 7 bases from V and 0 bases from J, with 22 bases between. This sample stems from a study of T cell repertoires and Cas9 in healthy adults. Study overall: CD4 and CD8 compartments: SpCas9-reactive T cells profiled for potency, cytotoxicity, lineage.

Sequenced by immunoSEQ multiplex PCR; TCRdb stores in-frame clones only, minus some. There are some 20,000 clones in the sample; more than 80% occur only once, and approximately 1.5% lies in the top ten. The study's findings and limits: SpCas9-reactive regulatory T cells reportedly mitigated SpCas9-reactive effector T cells in vitro.

Input material: CD4+ effector T cells (CD127+, CD25-, CD137-, CD154-) from PBMCs; culture status not recorded. The receptor's source is a human donor in good health. The chain couples TRBV27 to TRBJ1-6; D gene ambiguous. CDR3 DNA: TGTGCCAGCATGATCGGTCCGGGAAACCGCGGCTCCTATAATTCACCCCTCCACTTT. It yields the protein CASMIGPGNRGSYNSPLHF.